These 32 T cell receptor beta chains came from one sample sequenced in a study of T cell repertoires in cytomegalovirus infection. TCRdb independently ran MiXCR on the reads; one entry per CDR3 protein. The sample contains just under 500,000 distinct CDR3 sequences, 30% to 40% of which appear only once. Their recognized antigens are unknown. The material sequenced was cultured PBMCs, taken from culture after CMV antigen stimulation. These receptors were taken from a human donor in good health (CMV status not recorded). Some clones in this sample may be carry-over from other donors' samples.

The chain links TRBV5-4 to TRBJ1-2, with a weak D call TRBD1 (5 bases). The CDR3 sequence is 15 residues long. The germline V gene encodes CDR1 SGHNT and CDR2 YYREEE (reference sequence). V was shortened by 0 bases and J by 3 bases, with 12 bases between the two germline ends. The CDR3, as DNA: TGTGCCAGCAGCTTGGCTGGATCGGGACACTATGGCTACACCTTC. It yields the protein CASSLAGSGHYGYTF.

This clonotype has just a few counts. V gene TRBV7-2 combines with J gene TRBJ2-5, with 7 nucleotides matching TRBD2. CDR3 length equals 18 residues. Looked up from germline, CDR1 is SGHTA and CDR2 is FQGNSA. Losses at the gene ends were 4 bases for V and 5 bases for J; bases not matched to a gene: 19. In nucleotides, the CDR3 is TGTGCCAGCAGCTCATCCCCCCGGGCGGGGGATGGAGGGGAGACCCAGTACTTC. It yields the protein CASSSSPRAGDGGETQYF. The full variable domain, completed using reference TRBV7-2 and TRBJ2-5, is GAGVSQSPSNKVTEKGKDVELRCDPISGHTALYWYRQSLGQGLEFLIYFQGNSAPDKSGLPSDRFSAERTGGSVSTLTIQRTQQEDSAVYLCASSSSPRAGDGGETQYFGPGTRLLVL.

The chain recombines TRBV7-3 with TRBJ2-2; 9 positions agree with TRBD1. The V gene end was trimmed by 4 bases and the J gene end by 0 bases; junction bases not matched to a gene: 9. The germline gives CDR1 SGHTA, CDR2 FQGTGA. The CDR3 runs to 18 residues. DNA for the CDR3: TGTGCCAGCAGCTCTCGGACAGGGGCGGAGTCGAACACCGGGGAGCTGTTTTTT. This sequence encodes CASSSRTGAESNTGELFF.

Many counts were recorded for this clonotype. The chain employs TRBV19 and TRBJ2-1, with 11 bases aligning to TRBD2. This CDR3 spans 16 amino acids. The junction had 4 bases not matched to a gene; V was cut back by 5 bases and J by 1 base. Germline V lookup: CDR1 LNHDA, CDR2 SQIVND (reference sequence). CDR3 bases: TGTGCCAGTAGTCTTGGGACTAGCGGATCCTACAATGAGCAGTTCTTC. Translation: CASSLGTSGSYNEQFF.

This clonotype appeared a few times. The chain has TRBV5-4 and TRBJ2-2; either TRBD1 or TRBD2 may fit D (6 bases each). V lost 4 bases to trimming and J lost 2 bases, with 24 bases between them. CDR3 size: 19 residues. Per the germline V gene, CDR1 is SGHNT and CDR2 is YYREEE (reference sequence). CDR3 DNA: TGTGCCAGCAGCCGGGGGACCCCAGGGGCCTTACTTAACACCGGGGAGCTGTTTTTT. It codes for CASSRGTPGALLNTGELFF.

The V gene is TRBV6-6, the J gene TRBJ2-1, with 8 bases fitting TRBD2. The CDR3 runs 16 residues. V lost 1 base to trimming and J lost 1 base; unmatched junction nucleotides: 3. Germline loops: CDR1 MNHNY, CDR2 SVGAGI (reference sequence). The CDR3 bases are TGTGCCAGCAGTTACTACGGCGGGAGGTCCTACAATGAGCAGTTCTTC. As protein: CASSYYGGRSYNEQFF.

This chain links TRBV6-1 with TRBJ2-1; TRBD2 agrees at 7 bases. This CDR3 has 14 residues. V gave up 8 bases and J gave up 8 bases; unmatched junction bases: 12. In germline, CDR1 is MNHNS, CDR2 SASEGT. The CDR3 region has the DNA TGTGCCAGCCGAGCGGCGGGAGTGTTTCATGAGCAGTTCTTC. This translates into CASRAAGVFHEQFF.

This clonotype was seen a few times. This chain uses TRBV24-1 with TRBJ2-3; D gene ambiguous. This CDR3 contains 13 residues. V was pared by 4 bases and J by 3 bases, with 7 bases between. Germline CDR1 KGHDR, CDR2 SFDVKD. DNA of the CDR3: TGTGCCACCAGTGAGCCTGAGACAGATACGCAGTATTTT. Translating it yields CATSEPETDTQYF.

The gene calls are TRBV12-3 or TRBV12-4 and TRBJ2-4, with D perhaps assigned TRBD1 or TRBD2 (5 bases each). The CDR3 spans 14 residues. V was pared by 6 bases and J by 8 bases, with 17 bases between. CDR3 residues: CASSYIGTEDIQYF. DNA for the CDR3: TGTGCCAGCAGCTACATAGGGACGGAGGACATTCAGTACTTC.

The chain combines TRBV4-1 with TRBJ2-7; TRBD1 matches at 7 bases. Trimming at V came to 0 bases and at J to 7 bases, leaving 12 bases not matched to a gene. This CDR3 region has 16 residues. Germline V CDR1 and CDR2: MGHRA, YSYEKL. Here the CDR3 reads CASSQDRSFDRAEQYF. In nucleotides, the CDR3 is TGCGCCAGCAGCCAAGACCGATCCTTTGACAGGGCTGAGCAGTACTTC.

This clonotype was detected many times. V and J are TRBV4-2 and TRBJ2-3; 10 nucleotides match TRBD2. CDR1 is LGHNA, CDR2 YNFKEQ, per germline. The CDR3 runs 17 residues. After removal of 1 base from V and 3 bases from J, the junction contained 7 bases not matched to a gene. DNA for the CDR3: TGTGCCAGCAGCCAAGGTCAAGCGGGAGGGCCTACAGATACGCAGTATTTT. Protein sequence: CASSQGQAGGPTDTQYF.

The chain carries TRBV24-1 and TRBJ1-4; 9 bases map to TRBD1. The junction had 5 bases not matched to a gene; V was cut back by 4 bases and J by 6 bases. This CDR3 region has 15 residues. CDR1 KGHDR and CDR2 SFDVKD come from the germline V gene. Here the CDR3 reads CATSDFRQGDEKLFF. CDR3 nucleotides: TGTGCCACCAGTGACTTTCGACAGGGGGATGAAAAACTGTTTTTT.

The chain uses TRBV29-1 and TRBJ1-5; TRBD1 is a possible D gene (5 bases). The germline CDR1 and CDR2 sequences are SQVTM and ANQGSEA. This CDR3 spans 13 amino acids. V lost 6 bases to trimming and J lost 2 bases, with 11 bases between them. CDR3 residues: CSVEAGRNQPQHF. CDR3 bases: TGCAGCGTCGAGGCAGGGCGCAATCAGCCCCAGCATTTT. Supplemented by reference TRBV29-1 and TRBJ1-5, the full variable domain reads SAVISQKPSRDICQRGTSLTIQCQVDSQVTMMFWYRQQPGQSLTLIATANQGSEATYESGFVIDKFPISRPNLTFSTLTVSNMSPEDSSIYLCSVEAGRNQPQHFGDGTRLSIL.

The V and J genes are TRBV4-1 and TRBJ2-1, with TRBD2 identical over 9 bases. Germline lookup yields CDR1 MGHRA and CDR2 YSYEKL. The CDR3 spans 14 residues. V shed 7 bases, J shed 6 bases, and the junction held 7 bases outside the gene matches. CDR3 coding DNA: TGCGCCAGCACCCCCGGACTAGCGATCAATGAGCAGTTCTTC. As protein: CASTPGLAINEQFF.

This chain uses TRBV5-1 with TRBJ2-1; the D is unclear. V shed 1 base and J shed 5 bases, with 13 bases lying between them. Looked up from germline, CDR1 is SGHRS and CDR2 is YFSETQ. The CDR3 is 15 residues long. The CDR3 region is CASSLTGKTNNEQFF. The CDR3 DNA sequence: TGCGCCAGCAGCTTGACGGGCAAGACCAACAATGAGCAGTTCTTC. The variable domain in full, completed from reference TRBV5-1 and TRBJ2-1, reads KAGVTQTPRYLIKTRGQQVTLSCSPISGHRSVSWYQQTPGQGLQFLFEYFSETQRNKGNFPGRFSGRQFSNSRSEMNVSTLELGDSALYLCASSLTGKTNNEQFFGPGTRLTVL.

This clonotype showed up just a few times. The germline gene is not matched at one end of the junction; a read error may be the cause. The rearrangement joins TRBV4-2 to TRBJ2-4; 7 positions agree with TRBD1. The CDR3 sequence is 14 residues long. The germline CDR1 and CDR2 sequences are LGHNA and YNFKEQ. CDR3 region: CASKSGTENEKLNF. As DNA, the CDR3 is TGTGCCAGCAAATCCGGGACAGAGAACGAAAAACTGAACTTC.

This clonotype was detected only a few times. The rearrangement joins TRBV3-1 to TRBJ2-1, with D hard to call. The germline V and J ends were trimmed by 1 base and 7 bases, with 8 bases remaining between them. The CDR3 spans 13 residues. Germline V CDR1 and CDR2: LGHDT, YNNKEL (reference sequence). CDR3 in amino acids: CASSQVIGNEQFF. The CDR3, as DNA: TGTGCCAGCAGCCAAGTGATTGGGAATGAGCAGTTCTTC.

The V gene is TRBV7-7, the J gene TRBJ2-1; 8 bases agree with TRBD1. Per the germline V gene, CDR1 is SSHAT and CDR2 is FNYEAQ (reference sequence). The ends lost 1 base at V and 7 bases at J; junction bases unmatched: 6. The CDR3 is 15 residues long. The CDR3 here is CASSLGDRSGNEQFF. The CDR3 DNA is TGTGCCAGCAGCTTAGGGGACAGGTCGGGGAATGAGCAGTTCTTC.

The J gene is TRBJ2-3, the V gene TRBV7-2; D may be TRBD1 (5 bases). This CDR3 spans 16 amino acids. The V end was cut by 7 bases, the J end by 2 bases, with 19 bases between. Looked up from germline, CDR1 is SGHTA and CDR2 is FQGNSA. As DNA, the CDR3 is TGTGCCAGCATCCTCTCCAGGGATGTCGACACAGATACGCAGTATTTT. Translation gives CASILSRDVDTDTQYF.

There are a few counts of this clonotype. This CDR3 is CSASRAAAGGTDTQYF. In DNA form, the CDR3 reads TGCAGTGCTAGCCGGGCTGCAGCGGGAGGTACAGATACGCAGTATTTT. The V call is TRBV20-1, the J call TRBJ2-3; 9 positions agree with TRBD2. Germline V CDR1 and CDR2: DFQATT, SNEGSKA (reference sequence). This CDR3 contains 16 residues. The J segment lost 3 bases and the V segment lost 3 bases, leaving 10 bases of the junction unmatched.

This clonotype was observed a few times. The chain couples TRBV6-5 to TRBJ1-2; no clear D gene. CDR1 is MNHEY, CDR2 SVGAGI, per germline. V was shortened by 0 bases and J by 2 bases, with 10 bases between the two germline ends. This CDR3 region has 15 residues. In DNA form, the CDR3 reads TGTGCCAGCAGTTACTCGACGGTAGCCAACTATGGCTACACCTTC. Translated: CASSYSTVANYGYTF.

V usage is TRBV7-2 and J usage is TRBJ2-1, with 10 nucleotides matching TRBD2. With V trimmed by 4 bases and J by 9 bases, 9 bases remained unmatched. Germline assignment: CDR1 SGHTA and CDR2 FQGNSA. The CDR3 loop spans 15 amino acids. DNA of the CDR3: TGTGCCAGCAGCTCCTCTAGCGGGAGTATCCCTGAGCAGTTCTTC. This translates into CASSSSSGSIPEQFF. Drawing the rest from reference TRBV7-2 and TRBJ2-1, the complete variable domain is GAGVSQSPSNKVTEKGKDVELRCDPISGHTALYWYRQSLGQGLEFLIYFQGNSAPDKSGLPSDRFSAERTGGSVSTLTIQRTQQEDSAVYLCASSSSSGSIPEQFFGPGTRLTVL.

This clonotype was observed a few times. CDR3 loop: CASRFPDRGTMGYTF. CDR3 DNA sequence: TGTGCCAGCAGATTTCCGGACAGGGGGACTATGGGCTACACCTTC. This chain connects TRBV28 to TRBJ1-2, with 10 positions matching TRBD1. CDR3 length equals 15 residues. Germline V CDR1 and CDR2: MDHEN, SYDVKM. The V and J ends lost 6 bases and 8 bases, in that order; junction bases with no gene match: 12.

The chain couples TRBV29-1 to TRBJ2-3; TRBD1 is a possible D gene (6 bases). The CDR3 extends over 14 amino acids. From germline, CDR1 is SQVTM and CDR2 ANQGSEA. Trimming shortened V by 5 bases and J by 2 bases, and 14 bases separated the two germline ends. DNA of the CDR3: TGCAGCGTTCGGGGAGACAGGTTCACAGATACGCAGTATTTT. The encoded protein is CSVRGDRFTDTQYF.

This clonotype showed up just a few times. The rearrangement links TRBV7-2 to TRBJ2-7; no clear D. This CDR3 has 13 amino acids. V lost 2 bases and J 6 bases, leaving 11 bases between the germline ends. Per germline, CDR1 SGHTA and CDR2 FQGNSA. This CDR3 reads CASSLPPMTEQYF. CDR3 in DNA: TGTGCCAGCAGCTTACCTCCCATGACCGAGCAGTACTTC.

This CDR3 reads CASSLSGFEQYF. DNA of the CDR3: TGTGCCAGCAGTCTTAGCGGCTTCGAGCAGTACTTC. V gene TRBV6-1 combines with J gene TRBJ2-7, with a possible D match to TRBD2 (6 bases). CDR1 is MNHNS and CDR2 is SASEGT in the germline V gene. The germline V and J ends were trimmed by 5 bases and 6 bases, with 11 bases remaining between them. This CDR3 spans 12 amino acids.

This clonotype was seen a handful of times. The chain is built from TRBV19 and TRBJ2-7; TRBD2 aligns across 14 bases. Trimming took 5 bases from V and 7 from J; bases not matched to a gene: 10. CDR1 and CDR2 from the germline V gene are LNHDA and SQIVND (reference sequence). The CDR3 spans 16 residues. Here the CDR3 DNA reads TGTGCCAGTAGTCCCCCGGGGACTAGCGGGAGAGGGGAGCAGTACTTC. The encoded protein is CASSPPGTSGRGEQYF.

CDR3 nucleotides: TGCGCCAGCAGCCACCAGGGGACTAGCGGGATCTCCTACAATGAGCAGTTCTTC. Translation: CASSHQGTSGISYNEQFF. The V gene is TRBV4-1, the J gene TRBJ2-1; 13 nucleotides line up with TRBD2. The J segment lost 0 bases and the V segment lost 3 bases, leaving 5 bases of the junction unmatched. Per germline, CDR1 MGHRA and CDR2 YSYEKL. The CDR3 consists of 18 residues.

This clonotype was recorded many times. J is TRBJ1-2 and V is TRBV7-9; 11 nucleotides agree with TRBD1. V lost 3 bases, J lost 8 bases, and 5 bases stayed unmatched. CDR1 SEHNR and CDR2 FQNEAQ come from the germline V gene (reference sequence). The CDR3 runs 14 residues. CDR3 nucleotide sequence: TGTGCCAGCAGCTTGAGGACAGGGGGCATCGGCTACACCTTC. It is translated as CASSLRTGGIGYTF.

The chain couples TRBV7-2 to TRBJ1-5, with a weak D call TRBD1 (6 bases). CDR1 is SGHTA, CDR2 FQGNSA, per germline. The CDR3 totals 14 residues. V was shortened by 8 bases and J by 5 bases, with 16 bases between the two germline ends. CDR3 loop: CASGAGAGDQPQHF. For the CDR3, the DNA is TGTGCCAGCGGCGCCGGGGCAGGGGATCAGCCCCAGCATTTT.

There are many counts of this clonotype. This chain connects TRBV7-8 to TRBJ1-1; TRBD1 is a possible D gene (6 bases). The CDR3 spans 15 residues. Germline CDR1 reads SGHVS; CDR2 reads FQNEAQ. With 4 bases removed from V and 1 base from J, the gap between germline ends came to 13 bases. CDR3 residues: CASSSGQQKNTEAFF. CDR3 coding DNA: TGTGCCAGCAGCTCGGGACAACAAAAGAACACTGAAGCTTTCTTT.

This clonotype was detected only a few times. This rearrangement joins TRBV15 to TRBJ1-3; 7 positions match TRBD1. This CDR3 has 12 residues. Germline V CDR1 and CDR2: LNHNV, YYDKDF (reference sequence). V shed 8 bases, J shed 9 bases, and the junction held 7 bases outside the gene matches. The CDR3 DNA reads TGTGCCACCTCCTCAGGGGGTCTCACCATATATTTT. Translated: CATSSGGLTIYF.